The 26 T cell receptor beta chains given below trace back to one sample, sequenced in a study of regulatory T cells in long-lasting Graves disease. Researchers made TCR beta libraries by using iRepertoire HTBI primers and running Arm-PCR on CDR3 regions. From the multiplex PCR reads, TCRdb called clonotypes with MiXCR, one entry per CDR3 protein. The table includes 400,000 to 500,000 distinct CDR3 sequences, around 15% detected once. As for time point: newly diagnosed GD, antithyroid drugs for less than 3 months. Making the TCR library involved RNA that had been extracted from PBMCs. The same data also went into a second study, on T cells in Graves' hyperthyroidism and ophthalmopathy.

This material consisted of peripheral blood mononuclear cells (PBMCs), taken at new diagnosis, from a patient treated with antithyroid drugs. The source is a woman aged 45 to 65 with Graves disease.

The chain joins TRBV28 to TRBJ1-3, with unresolved D. The CDR3 length is 14 residues. V was shortened by 3 bases and J by 1 base, with 7 bases between the two germline ends. Germline V gene sequence: CDR1 MDHEN, CDR2 SYDVKM. CDR3 DNA: TGTGCCAGCAGTTTTGTCGCATCTGGAAACACCATATATTTT. It encodes CASSFVASGNTIYF. Based on the CDR3 plus reference TRBV28 and TRBJ1-3, the full variable domain is DVKVTQSSRYLVKRTGEKVFLECVQDMDHENMFWYRQDPGLGLRLIYFSYDVKMKEKGDIPEGYSVSREKKERFSLILESASTNQTSMYLCASSFVASGNTIYFGEGSWLTVV.

Ten or more counts support this clonotype. V and J are TRBV7-9 and TRBJ1-5; D remains ambiguous. The CDR3 length is 15 residues. CDR1 is SEHNR and CDR2 is FQNEAQ in the germline V gene (reference sequence). V shed 1 base and J shed 1 base, with 8 bases lying between them. DNA of the CDR3: TGTGCCAGCAGCTTAGGGGTAGGGAGCAATCAGCCCCAGCATTTT. Residues: CASSLGVGSNQPQHF.

This clonotype was picked up many times. The chain links TRBV20-1 to TRBJ1-4, with 7 bases identical to TRBD1. Germline lookup yields CDR1 DFQATT and CDR2 SNEGSKA (reference sequence). This CDR3 region has 18 residues. Losses at the gene ends were 0 bases for V and 0 bases for J; bases not matched to a gene: 10. CDR3 DNA: TGCAGTGCTAGAGACTGGGGCAGACAGGGCCCAACTAATGAAAAACTGTTTTTT. Translation gives CSARDWGRQGPTNEKLFF.

This clonotype was seen ten or more times. The V and J genes are TRBV7-2 and TRBJ2-1; 9 nucleotides line up with TRBD2. From germline, CDR1 is SGHTA and CDR2 FQGNSA. The trim removed 3 bases at V and 6 bases at J, leaving 6 bases unmatched. This CDR3 is built from 15 residues. Here the CDR3 reads CASSLWLAGANEQFF. CDR3 in DNA: TGTGCCAGCAGCTTGTGGTTAGCGGGAGCCAATGAGCAGTTCTTC.

This clonotype was counted ten times or more. At one of its ends the junction is not consistent with the germline gene, which may arise from a read error. This chain connects TRBV2 to TRBJ1-6; TRBD1 aligns across 7 bases. The CDR3 totals 10 residues. The germline V gene encodes CDR1 SNHLY and CDR2 FYNNEI. CDR3 in amino acids: CASSGGRPTF. The CDR3 DNA reads TGTGCCAGCTCAGGGGGACGGCCTACCTTT.

This clonotype was counted only a few times. The V and J genes are TRBV7-8 and TRBJ2-4; D may match TRBD1 or TRBD2 (5 bases each). CDR1 and CDR2 (germline): SGHVS, FQNEAQ. Trimming took off 7 bases at V and 2 bases at J, with 18 bases between the two ends. The length of the CDR3 is 16 residues. The CDR3 region is CASNPEGLSTKNIQYF. CDR3 coding DNA: TGTGCCAGCAACCCCGAGGGGCTATCCACCAAAAACATTCAGTACTTC.

The rearrangement links TRBV6-2 or TRBV6-3 to TRBJ2-4; no firm D call. This CDR3 spans 14 amino acids. The ends were cut back, 0 bases at V and 0 bases at J, with 3 bases in the middle. Germline assignment: CDR1 MNHEY and CDR2 SVGEGT. CDR3 in amino acids: CASSYSTAKNIQYF. Written as DNA, the CDR3 is TGTGCCAGCAGTTACTCGACAGCCAAAAACATTCAGTACTTC.

This rearrangement joins TRBV20-1 to TRBJ1-6; D gene ambiguous. Germline-derived CDR1 and CDR2 are DFQATT and SNEGSKA (reference sequence). The V and J ends lost 2 bases and 0 bases respectively, with 8 bases between them. The CDR3 spans 15 residues. The CDR3 DNA is TGCAGTGCTAGACCTCCAAGCTCCTATAATTCACCCCTCCACTTT. Translating gives CSARPPSSYNSPLHF.

Worth noting for this clonotype: A much larger clone lies one base from this, so it may be a read error. The V gene is TRBV13, the J gene TRBJ1-1; D remains unclear. This CDR3 spans 13 amino acids. Germline CDR1 is PRHDT and CDR2 is FYEKMQ (reference sequence). For the CDR3, the DNA is TGTGCCAGCAGCTTAAATTTCGACACTGAAGCTCTCTTT. As protein: CASSLNFDTEALF.

This clonotype has only a few counts. DNA for the CDR3: TGTGCCAGCAGCTTAGGGACAGGGGGTTTGGGCACTGAAGCTTTCTTT. The encoded protein is CASSLGTGGLGTEAFF. This sequence joins TRBV7-9 and TRBJ1-1, with TRBD1 identical over 10 bases. V was pared by 1 base and J by 4 bases, with 6 bases of the junction left unmatched. The CDR3 is 16 amino acids. CDR1 SEHNR and CDR2 FQNEAQ come from the germline V gene (reference sequence).

This clonotype was detected only a few times. The chain combines TRBV4-1 with TRBJ2-7; TRBD1 matches at 7 bases. Trimming removed 1 base from V and 5 bases from J; junction bases left unmatched: 5. Germline V CDR1 and CDR2: MGHRA, YSYEKL. This CDR3 is 14 amino acids long. DNA for the CDR3: TGCGCCAGCAGCCAAGGGGACAGCGCTAACGAGCAGTACTTC. Its translation: CASSQGDSANEQYF.

This clonotype was detected ten times or more. The chain combines TRBV30 with TRBJ1-1; D remains ambiguous. V was cut by 2 bases and J by 7 bases, with 11 bases left in between. CDR3 length equals 12 residues. Germline CDR1 and CDR2: GTSNPN and SVGIG (reference sequence). The chain's CDR3 is CAWSPRGVEAFF. DNA for the CDR3: TGTGCCTGGAGTCCCCGTGGGGTTGAAGCTTTCTTT.

Many counts were recorded for this clonotype. The chain employs TRBV3-1 and TRBJ2-5; 10 bases are shared with TRBD2. CDR3 length equals 15 residues. Trimming at V came to 3 bases and at J to 3 bases, leaving 4 bases not matched to a gene. The germline V gene encodes CDR1 LGHDT and CDR2 YNNKEL (reference sequence). The DNA of the CDR3 is TGTGCCAGCAGCCATCCTAGCGGGAGAGAAGAGACCCAGTACTTC. This gives the protein CASSHPSGREETQYF.

There are a few counts of this clonotype. In DNA form, the CDR3 reads TGTGCCATCAGTGAATTGTGGGAACCGGTGTCGGAACAGTACTTC. It specifies CAISELWEPVSEQYF. The chain couples TRBV10-3 to TRBJ2-7; D unresolved. This CDR3 comprises 15 residues. Trimming shortened V by 3 bases and J by 10 bases, and 22 bases separated the two germline ends. CDR1 ENHRY and CDR2 SYGVKD come from the germline V gene.

This clonotype was seen a few times. This chain joins TRBV29-1 and TRBJ2-5; 8 nucleotides match TRBD1. The CDR3 runs 12 residues. Germline V gives CDR1 SQVTM, CDR2 ANQGSEA. Germline trimming cut 4 bases from V and 2 bases from J; bases unmatched to any gene: 0. The CDR3 region has the DNA TGCAGCGTTGGGACAGGGCAAGAGACCCAGTACTTC. It yields the protein CSVGTGQETQYF.

With regard to this clonotype: One end of the junction fails to match germline, which may point to a read error. The chain links TRBV9 to TRBJ2-1, with 8 bases that match TRBD1. Germline V gene sequence: CDR1 SGDLS, CDR2 YYNGEE. The length of the CDR3 is 12 residues. The CDR3 loop is CASSNRDRPAIF. The CDR3, as DNA: TGTGCCAGCAGCAACCGGGACAGGCCTGCGATCTTC.

This chain connects TRBV9 to TRBJ2-1, with 9 nucleotides matching TRBD2. CDR3 length: 16 residues. Germline lookup yields CDR1 SGDLS and CDR2 YYNGEE. J lost 4 bases, V lost 5 bases, and 10 bases had no gene match. The CDR3: CASSVVGGRDYNEQFF. DNA for the CDR3: TGTGCCAGCAGTGTTGTTGGCGGGAGGGATTACAATGAGCAGTTCTTC.

This clonotype occurred many times. The CDR3 sequence is CASSLGPQETQYF. The CDR3 DNA sequence: TGTGCCAGCAGCTTAGGGCCGCAAGAGACCCAGTACTTC. This sequence joins TRBV7-9 and TRBJ2-5; D is ambiguous. The germline V and J ends were trimmed by 1 base and 2 bases, with 5 bases remaining between them. CDR3 size: 13 residues. CDR1 and CDR2 (germline): SEHNR, FQNEAQ (reference sequence).

This clonotype was seen a few times. The chain has TRBV12-3 or TRBV12-4 and TRBJ2-1; D possibly corresponds to TRBD2 (5 bases). Trimming pared 1 base from V and 7 bases from J, leaving 11 bases between. The CDR3 sequence is 14 residues long. CDR3 loop: CASSLGVGENEQFF. The CDR3, as DNA: TGTGCCAGCAGTTTAGGGGTGGGAGAGAATGAGCAGTTCTTC.

This clonotype was picked up a small number of times. This chain joins TRBV3-1 and TRBJ1-1; D ambiguous. This CDR3 region has 15 residues. The V and J ends lost 5 bases and 0 bases respectively, with 13 bases between them. Germline CDR1 LGHDT, CDR2 YNNKEL (reference sequence). The chain's CDR3 is CASSSTARMNTEAFF. The CDR3 region has the DNA TGTGCCAGCAGCTCAACTGCTAGGATGAACACTGAAGCTTTCTTT.

The chain couples TRBV30 to TRBJ1-4, with D hard to call. The CDR3 is 15 residues long. CDR1 and CDR2 from the germline V gene are GTSNPN and SVGIG (reference sequence). V was shortened by 0 bases and J by 0 bases, with 8 bases between the two germline ends. CDR3 amino acids: CAWSVGSTTNEKLFF. DNA of the CDR3: TGTGCCTGGAGTGTAGGATCTACAACTAATGAAAAACTGTTTTTT.

This clonotype has a count of ten or more. The chain has TRBV7-9 and TRBJ2-1, with D possibly called TRBD1 or TRBD2 (5 bases each). Trimming left V 6 bases short and J 6 bases short, with 15 bases between. The CDR3 is 14 residues long. Looked up from germline, CDR1 is SEHNR and CDR2 is FQNEAQ (reference sequence). CDR3 sequence reads: CASSSGTQPNEQFF. In DNA form, the CDR3 reads TGTGCCAGCAGTTCCGGGACCCAGCCCAATGAGCAGTTCTTC.

This clonotype was seen a handful of times. This chain uses TRBV6-5 with TRBJ2-5; 7 bases line up with TRBD1. The CDR3 contains 16 residues. Unmatched junction bases numbered 11, after V lost 2 bases and J lost 5 bases. The germline CDR1 and CDR2 sequences are MNHEY and SVGAGI. The CDR3 sequence: CASSYRATGVRETQYF. In DNA, the CDR3 is TGTGCCAGCAGTTACCGGGCAACAGGGGTTAGGGAGACCCAGTACTTC.

Many counts were recorded for this clonotype. The chain employs TRBV10-3 and TRBJ2-7; TRBD2 is a possible D gene (6 bases). Deletions cut 5 bases from V and 2 bases from J, with 13 bases between. This CDR3 is 14 amino acids long. Germline CDR1 ENHRY, CDR2 SYGVKD. Here the CDR3 DNA reads TGTGCCATCAGTCCTACCCGGGGGACCTACGAGCAGTACTTC. Translated: CAISPTRGTYEQYF.

This clonotype was found many times. V and J are TRBV27 and TRBJ2-1; 7 bases match TRBD2. Germline V CDR1 and CDR2: MNHEY, SMNVEV (reference sequence). Trimming at V came to 1 base and at J to 8 bases, leaving 8 bases not matched to a gene. The CDR3 has 15 amino acids. CDR3 loop: CASSLWVPGRDEQFF. As DNA, the CDR3 is TGTGCCAGCAGTTTATGGGTACCGGGGAGGGATGAGCAGTTCTTC.

This clonotype was observed a handful of times. V is TRBV19 and J is TRBJ2-5; 7 positions match TRBD2. The germline gives CDR1 LNHDA, CDR2 SQIVND (reference sequence). Losses at the gene ends were 10 bases for V and 5 bases for J; bases not matched to a gene: 7. The CDR3 consists of 12 residues. The CDR3 region is CATAGVQETQYF. Written as DNA, the CDR3 is TGTGCCACCGCGGGAGTTCAGGAGACCCAGTACTTC.